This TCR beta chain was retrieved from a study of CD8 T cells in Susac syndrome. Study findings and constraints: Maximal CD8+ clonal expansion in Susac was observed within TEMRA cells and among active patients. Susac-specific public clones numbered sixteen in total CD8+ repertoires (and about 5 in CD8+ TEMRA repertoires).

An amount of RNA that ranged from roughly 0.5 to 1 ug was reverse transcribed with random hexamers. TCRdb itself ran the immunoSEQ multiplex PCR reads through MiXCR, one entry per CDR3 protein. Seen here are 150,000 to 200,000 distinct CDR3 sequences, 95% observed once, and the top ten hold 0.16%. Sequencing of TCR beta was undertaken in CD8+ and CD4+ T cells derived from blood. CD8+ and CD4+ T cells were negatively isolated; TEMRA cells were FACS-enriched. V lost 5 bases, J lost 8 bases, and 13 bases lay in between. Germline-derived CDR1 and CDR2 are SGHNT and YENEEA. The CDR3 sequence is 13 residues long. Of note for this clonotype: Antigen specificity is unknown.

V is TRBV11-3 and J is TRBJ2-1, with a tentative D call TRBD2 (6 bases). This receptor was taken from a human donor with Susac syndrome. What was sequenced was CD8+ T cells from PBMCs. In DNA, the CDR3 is TGTGCCAGCAGCCCCCGGGTAGCGGATGAGCAGTTCTTC. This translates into CASSPRVADEQFF.